Below are 29 T cell receptor beta chains sequenced from a single sample in a study of long-term antiretroviral therapy in people with HIV. The immunoSEQ assay was v3.0, run at survey level. Measured with immunoSEQ multiplex PCR; TCRdb has only the in-frame clones, and not every one. The data show tens of thousands of clones, 84% seen once. Sequenced here: unsorted PBMCs, sampled approximately 6.2 years after starting antiretroviral therapy. The receptors were gathered from a man in his thirties or forties with HIV.

The chain has TRBV4-1 and TRBJ1-6; 7 bases match TRBD1. This CDR3 region has 15 residues. V gave up 0 bases and J gave up 9 bases; unmatched junction bases: 5. In germline, CDR1 is MGHRA, CDR2 YSYEKL. CDR3 sequence: CASSQDDRVGSPLHF. As DNA, the CDR3 is TGCGCCAGCAGCCAAGACGACAGGGTGGGTTCACCCCTCCACTTT.

The V gene is TRBV6-5, the J gene TRBJ2-1; D may correspond to TRBD1 or TRBD2 (5 bases each). Trimming cost V 2 bases and J 4 bases, with 15 bases left between them. The CDR3 sequence is 16 residues long. Germline lookup yields CDR1 MNHEY and CDR2 SVGAGI. Here the CDR3 DNA reads TGTGCCAGCAGTTACATTTCGAGGGGTTCTTACAATGAGCAGTTCTTC. Residues: CASSYISRGSYNEQFF.

The chain is built from TRBV18 and TRBJ1-2; 7 bases fit TRBD1. Germline CDR1 reads KGHSH; CDR2 reads LQKENI. With V trimmed by 2 bases and J by 5 bases, 5 bases remained unmatched. The CDR3 is 14 amino acids. CDR3 in amino acids: CASSPGAGGYGYTF. CDR3 DNA sequence: TGTGCCAGCTCACCAGGAGCAGGGGGGTATGGCTACACCTTC.

The chain links TRBV23-1 to TRBJ2-3; no clear D gene. TRBV23-1 is sorted into the ORF group, with uncertain function. The V end was cut by 6 bases, the J end by 2 bases, with 6 bases between. CDR3 size: 12 residues. The CDR3 DNA reads as TGCGCCAGCAGACTCAACACAGATACGCAGTATTTT. Translation gives CASRLNTDTQYF.

The chain carries TRBV27 and TRBJ2-1; the match to TRBD1 covers 11 bases. CDR1 is MNHEY, CDR2 SMNVEV, per germline (reference sequence). Losses at the gene ends were 6 bases for V and 8 bases for J; bases not matched to a gene: 12. The CDR3 totals 16 residues. The CDR3: CASRTMDRGPLDEQFF. The DNA of the CDR3 is TGTGCCAGCAGAACTATGGACAGGGGGCCCCTTGATGAGCAGTTCTTC.

This clone was recorded only once. The chain couples TRBV9 to TRBJ2-1; TRBD1 is a possible D gene (5 bases). The V gene's germline CDR1 is SGDLS and CDR2 YYNGEE. The CDR3 totals 14 residues. The V gene lost 0 bases and the J gene lost 2 bases, with 6 bases spanning the gap. The CDR3 region is CASSVDRTYNEQFF. CDR3 sequence (DNA): TGTGCCAGCAGCGTAGACAGGACCTACAATGAGCAGTTCTTC.

The CDR3 loop reads CAWSSTGLYMEQYF. In DNA form, the CDR3 reads TGTGCCTGGAGTTCAACAGGGCTCTACATGGAGCAGTACTTC. The chain is built from TRBV30 and TRBJ2-7; a weak D match, TRBD1 (6 bases). The length of the CDR3 is 14 residues. Trimming removed 2 bases from V and 7 bases from J, with 18 bases in between. Germline CDR1 and CDR2: GTSNPN and SVGIG (reference sequence). The complete variable domain, with remaining parts taken from reference TRBV30 and TRBJ2-7, reads SQTIHQWPATLVQPVGSPLSLECTVEGTSNPNLYWYRQAAGRGLQLLFYSVGIGQISSEVPQNLSASRPQDRQFILSSKKLLLSDSGFYLCAWSSTGLYMEQYFGPGTRLTVT.

The chain recombines TRBV27 with TRBJ1-4; a weak D match, TRBD1 (5 bases). Trimming stripped 0 bases from V and 8 bases from J, with 16 bases between. CDR1 is MNHEY and CDR2 is SMNVEV in the germline V gene (reference sequence). This CDR3 is 16 amino acids long. Here the CDR3 DNA reads TGTGCCAGCAGTTTATCGGGGACCTCCGGGGCCGAAAAACTGTTTTTT. It is translated as CASSLSGTSGAEKLFF.

V usage is TRBV10-3 and J usage is TRBJ1-2, with D perhaps matching TRBD1 (5 bases). This CDR3 is built from 16 residues. V lost 6 bases and J 6 bases, leaving 23 bases between the germline ends. CDR1 and CDR2 from the germline V gene are ENHRY and SYGVKD. Written as DNA, the CDR3 is TGTGCCATCAGCGACCCAAGTCAACAGGTGTCAGATGGCTACACCTTC. It translates to CAISDPSQQVSDGYTF.

The genes are TRBV20-1 and TRBJ1-1; D ambiguous. V dropped 4 bases and J dropped 1 base, with 4 bases sitting between them. CDR3 size: 11 residues. CDR1 is DFQATT and CDR2 is SNEGSKA in the germline V gene (reference sequence). For the CDR3, the DNA is TGCAGTGCTATAGGGAACACTGAAGCTTTCTTT. This translates into CSAIGNTEAFF.

This clone was counted a single time. The chain couples TRBV2 to TRBJ2-2; D not resolved. The CDR3 consists of 14 residues. The germline V gene encodes CDR1 SNHLY and CDR2 FYNNEI. The V gene lost 8 bases and the J gene lost 0 bases, with 10 bases spanning the gap. The CDR3 DNA follows: TGTGCCAGCCTTAGGACGGCGAACACCGGGGAGCTGTTTTTT. This codes for CASLRTANTGELFF.

The V call is TRBV6-6, the J call TRBJ2-2; 8 nucleotides line up with TRBD1. V lost 2 bases and J lost 3; bases outside the gene matches: 5. The CDR3 consists of 16 residues. CDR1 MNHNY and CDR2 SVGAGI come from the germline V gene (reference sequence). The CDR3 DNA reads as TGTGCCAGCAGTTACCCAGGGGGCTGGGACACCGGGGAGCTGTTTTTT. Encoded protein: CASSYPGGWDTGELFF.

The chain employs TRBV4-3 and TRBJ1-2; D is perhaps TRBD1 (5 bases). The CDR3 is 14 amino acids. Germline CDR1 is LGHNA and CDR2 is YSLEER. Between the trimmed V and J ends, which lost 2 bases and 5 bases, there was a span of 12 bases. In DNA, the CDR3 is TGCGCCAGCAGCCAATATAACAAGGGGTATGGCTACACCTTC. Translated: CASSQYNKGYGYTF.

The V call is TRBV5-1, the J call TRBJ1-2, with D tentatively TRBD1 (5 bases). Germline V lookup: CDR1 SGHRS, CDR2 YFSETQ. This CDR3 is built from 20 residues. Trimming took off 1 base at V and 4 bases at J, with 29 bases between the two ends. CDR3 DNA sequence: TGCGCCAGCAGCTTGTATTCCAGGGACGACTACCTAGTAACTTCCTATGGCTACACCTTC. Its translation is CASSLYSRDDYLVTSYGYTF.

The chain links TRBV18 to TRBJ2-7; weak D call: TRBD1 (5 bases). Germline lookup yields CDR1 KGHSH and CDR2 LQKENI. V was cut by 2 bases and J by 6 bases, with 14 bases left in between. The CDR3 is made up of 14 amino acids. The CDR3 sequence is CASSPAQRGIEQYF. The DNA of the CDR3 is TGTGCCAGCTCACCAGCACAAAGGGGTATCGAGCAGTACTTC.

CDR3 in DNA: TGCGCCAGCAGCACCGGGACAGGGGGCATGACTAATGAAAAACTGTTTTTT. The encoded protein is CASSTGTGGMTNEKLFF. This rearrangement joins TRBV5-1 to TRBJ1-4, with 12 bases matching TRBD1. V lost 4 bases and J lost 2; bases outside the gene matches: 6. CDR3 length: 17 amino acids. Germline V gives CDR1 SGHRS, CDR2 YFSETQ.

CDR3: CASSLGGPSYNEQFF. The DNA for the CDR3 is TGTGCCAGCAGTTTAGGGGGCCCATCCTACAATGAGCAGTTCTTC. This chain links TRBV6-6 with TRBJ2-1; 7 nucleotides align to TRBD1. The CDR3 totals 15 residues. Germline CDR1 reads MNHNY; CDR2 reads SVGAGI (reference sequence). Trimming cost V 4 bases and J 1 base; bases outside gene matches: 4.

The chain combines TRBV5-1 with TRBJ2-2; a weak D match, TRBD2 (5 bases). Per the germline V gene, CDR1 is SGHRS and CDR2 is YFSETQ. The CDR3 runs to 16 residues. The germline V and J ends were trimmed by 2 bases and 2 bases, with 13 bases remaining between them. The CDR3 DNA reads TGCGCCAGCAGCTTAATGGTGAGCGGTAACACCGGGGAGCTGTTTTTT. Its translation is CASSLMVSGNTGELFF.

The V and J genes are TRBV7-6 and TRBJ1-6, with 8 bases matching TRBD1. The CDR3 sequence is 15 residues long. With 5 bases clipped from V and 6 bases from J, the junction kept 6 bases outside the gene matches. The V gene's germline CDR1 is SGHVS and CDR2 FNYEAQ. The chain's CDR3 is CASSRLTGANSPLHF. The CDR3 DNA follows: TGTGCCAGCAGCCGCTTGACAGGGGCTAATTCACCCCTCCACTTT.

The J gene is TRBJ1-4, the V gene TRBV7-9, with 9 positions matching TRBD1. V shed 6 bases and J 7 bases; nucleotides not matched to a gene: 9. This CDR3 region has 15 residues. Per germline, CDR1 SEHNR and CDR2 FQNEAQ (reference sequence). The DNA of the CDR3 is TGTGCCAGCAGATACACAGGGGGCGCGGGTGAAAAACTGTTTTTT. The encoded protein is CASRYTGGAGEKLFF. Full variable domain (remainder filled in from reference TRBV7-9 and TRBJ1-4): DTGVSQNPRHKITKRGQNVTFRCDPISEHNRLYWYRQTLGQGPEFLTYFQNEAQLEKSRLLSDRFSAERPKGSFSTLEIQRTEQGDSAMYLCASRYTGGAGEKLFFGSGTQLSVL.

This rearrangement joins TRBV7-2 to TRBJ2-2; 11 nucleotides match TRBD1. The CDR3 length is 16 residues. The germline V gene encodes CDR1 SGHTA and CDR2 FQGNSA. Trimming cost V 0 bases and J 5 bases; bases outside gene matches: 2. In DNA form, the CDR3 reads TGTGCCAGCAGCTTAGCATGGGACAGGGGGACCGGGGAGCTGTTTTTT. Translating gives CASSLAWDRGTGELFF.

In nucleotides, the CDR3 is TGTGCCAGCAGCTCCACGACCGGGGAGCAGTACTTC. Its translation is CASSSTTGEQYF. The chain joins TRBV7-3 to TRBJ2-7, with D unresolved. The V end lost 4 bases, the J end lost 7 bases, and 11 bases lay between the germline ends. This CDR3 is built from 12 residues. Germline V gene sequence: CDR1 SGHTA, CDR2 FQGTGA.

This clone came up a few times. The chain uses TRBV30 and TRBJ1-5; no clear D. CDR1 is GTSNPN, CDR2 SVGIG, per germline (reference sequence). Between the trimmed V and J ends, which lost 0 bases and 0 bases, there was a span of 3 bases. The CDR3 sequence is 13 residues long. The CDR3 sequence: CAWSVDSNQPQHF. DNA of the CDR3: TGTGCCTGGAGTGTCGATAGCAATCAGCCCCAGCATTTT. Complete variable domain (other parts from reference TRBV30 and TRBJ1-5): SQTIHQWPATLVQPVGSPLSLECTVEGTSNPNLYWYRQAAGRGLQLLFYSVGIGQISSEVPQNLSASRPQDRQFILSSKKLLLSDSGFYLCAWSVDSNQPQHFGDGTRLSIL.

The chain couples TRBV2 to TRBJ1-5; D not certain. This CDR3 has 15 amino acids. V was clipped by 6 bases and J by 0 bases, with 12 bases between them. Germline V lookup: CDR1 SNHLY, CDR2 FYNNEI. CDR3 DNA sequence: TGTGCCAGCAGGGACCACTACACTAGCAATCAGCCCCAGCATTTT. It translates to CASRDHYTSNQPQHF.

V is TRBV18 and J is TRBJ1-1, with D tentatively TRBD1 (5 bases). The CDR3 is 15 amino acids. V was shortened by 4 bases and J by 1 base, with 13 bases between the two germline ends. Germline V gene lookup returns CDR1 KGHSH and CDR2 LQKENI. The DNA of the CDR3 is TGTGCCAGCTCACGTTTCGGAGGGGCGAACACTGAAGCTTTCTTT. This translates into CASSRFGGANTEAFF.

The chain couples TRBV9 to TRBJ1-1; D is unresolved. Trimming shortened V by 0 bases and J by 3 bases, and 6 bases separated the two germline ends. The germline V gene encodes CDR1 SGDLS and CDR2 YYNGEE. The CDR3 consists of 13 residues. The CDR3 DNA sequence: TGTGCCAGCAGCGTAGGACTCGACACTGAAGCTTTCTTT. This encodes CASSVGLDTEAFF.

In this sample, this clone turned up a few times. The gene calls are TRBV7-6 and TRBJ2-7, with D unclear. The length of the CDR3 is 14 residues. The V end was cut by 5 bases, the J end by 3 bases, with 14 bases between. Germline loops: CDR1 SGHVS, CDR2 FNYEAQ. This CDR3 reads CASSLEDGDYEQYF. The CDR3 nucleotides read TGTGCCAGCAGCCTCGAGGACGGAGACTACGAGCAGTACTTC.

This rearrangement joins TRBV28 to TRBJ1-1; 7 bases are shared with TRBD1. The CDR3 sequence is 17 residues long. The germline CDR1 and CDR2 sequences are MDHEN and SYDVKM. V shed 2 bases and J 0 bases; nucleotides not matched to a gene: 9. The CDR3 spells CASSLALHRGMNTEAFF. The DNA for the CDR3 is TGTGCCAGCAGTTTAGCCCTACACAGGGGCATGAACACTGAAGCTTTCTTT.

V usage is TRBV6-6 and J usage is TRBJ1-1; D not certain. The ends were cut back, 3 bases at V and 4 bases at J, with 12 bases in the middle. Germline assignment: CDR1 MNHNY and CDR2 SVGAGI (reference sequence). This CDR3 spans 14 amino acids. CDR3 coding DNA: TGTGCCAGCAGTTATGAGGCCCCGGGCACTGAAGCTTTCTTT. As protein: CASSYEAPGTEAFF.